This T cell receptor (beta chain) was observed in a study of T cell repertoires in cytomegalovirus infection. Study-level background: The authors relied on CMV epitopes, both recently identified HLA-C-restricted and well-studied HLA-B-restricted. Based on public TCR beta signatures, there were indications of CMV infection and of a matching HLA type.

Details on this clonotype: The antigen remains undetermined.

Germline V gene sequence: CDR1 MNHEY, CDR2 SVGEGT. This CDR3 has 15 amino acids. V gave up 6 bases and J gave up 2 bases; unmatched junction bases: 6. TCRdb re-derived calls from the reads in MiXCR, one entry per CDR3 protein. The table lists roughly 340,000 distinct CDR3 sequences, 29% of them singletons. The study's findings and limits: HLA-C-restricted CMV-specific TCR beta clonotypes were dominant in the ex vivo response.

The source material was cultured PBMCs, sampled from culture after CMV antigen stimulation. The chain uses TRBV6-2 or TRBV6-3 and TRBJ2-7; 11 nucleotides agree with TRBD2. The sequence was collected from a human donor in good health (CMV status not recorded). Some clones in this sample may be carry-over from other donors' samples. This CDR3 reads CASSPLAGGTYEQYF. CDR3 in DNA: TGTGCCAGCAGCCCTCTAGCGGGGGGCACCTACGAGCAGTACTTC.